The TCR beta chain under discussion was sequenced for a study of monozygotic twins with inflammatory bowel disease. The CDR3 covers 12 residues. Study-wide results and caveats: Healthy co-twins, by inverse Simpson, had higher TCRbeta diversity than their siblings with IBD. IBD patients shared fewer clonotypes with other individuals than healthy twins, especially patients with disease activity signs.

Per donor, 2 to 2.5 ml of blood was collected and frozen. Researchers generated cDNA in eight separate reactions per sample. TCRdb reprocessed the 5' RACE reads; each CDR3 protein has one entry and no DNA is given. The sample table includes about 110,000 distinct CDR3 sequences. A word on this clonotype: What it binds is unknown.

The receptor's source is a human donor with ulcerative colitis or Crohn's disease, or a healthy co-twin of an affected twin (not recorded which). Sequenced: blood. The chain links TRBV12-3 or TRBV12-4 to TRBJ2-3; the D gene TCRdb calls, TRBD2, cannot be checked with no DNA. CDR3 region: CASSHGRDTQYF.